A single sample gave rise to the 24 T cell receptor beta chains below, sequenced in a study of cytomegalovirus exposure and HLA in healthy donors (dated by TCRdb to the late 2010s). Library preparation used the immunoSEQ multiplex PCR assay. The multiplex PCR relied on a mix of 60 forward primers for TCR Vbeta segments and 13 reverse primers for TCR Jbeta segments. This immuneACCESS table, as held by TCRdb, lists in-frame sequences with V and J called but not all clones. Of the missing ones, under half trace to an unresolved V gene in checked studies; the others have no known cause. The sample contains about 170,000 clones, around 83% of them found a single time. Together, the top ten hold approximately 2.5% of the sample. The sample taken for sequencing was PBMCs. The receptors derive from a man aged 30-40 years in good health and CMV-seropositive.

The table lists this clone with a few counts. CDR3 coding DNA: TGCGCCAGCAGCCAAGTCAGGGGCACCACTGAAGCTTTCTTT. Protein sequence: CASSQVRGTTEAFF. This chain connects TRBV4-3 to TRBJ1-1; maybe TRBD1 (6 bases). Germline-derived CDR1 and CDR2 are LGHNA and YSLEER. V shed 1 base and J shed 4 bases, with 10 bases lying between them. The CDR3 runs 14 residues.

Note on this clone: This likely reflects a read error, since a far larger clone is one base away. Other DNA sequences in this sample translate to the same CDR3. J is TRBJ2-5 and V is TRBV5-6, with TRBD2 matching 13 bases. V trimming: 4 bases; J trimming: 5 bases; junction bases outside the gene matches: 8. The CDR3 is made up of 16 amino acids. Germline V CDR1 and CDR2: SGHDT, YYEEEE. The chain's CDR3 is CASSHGTSGILETQYF. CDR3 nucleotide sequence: TGTGCCAGCAGCCATGGGACTAGCGGGATCTTGGAGACCCAGTACTTC.

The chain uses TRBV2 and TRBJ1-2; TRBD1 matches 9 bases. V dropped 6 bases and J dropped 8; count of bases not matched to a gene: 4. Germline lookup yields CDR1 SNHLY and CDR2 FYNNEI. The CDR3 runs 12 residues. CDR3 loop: CASRDRGLGYTF. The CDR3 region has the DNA TGTGCCAGCAGGGACAGGGGCTTGGGCTACACCTTC.

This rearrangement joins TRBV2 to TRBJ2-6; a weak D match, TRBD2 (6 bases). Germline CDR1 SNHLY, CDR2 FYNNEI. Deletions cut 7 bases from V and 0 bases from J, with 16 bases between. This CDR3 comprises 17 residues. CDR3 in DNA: TGTGCCAGCATCCGGGAGCGGCGCCGCTCTGGGGCCAACGTCCTGACTTTC. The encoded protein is CASIRERRRSGANVLTF.

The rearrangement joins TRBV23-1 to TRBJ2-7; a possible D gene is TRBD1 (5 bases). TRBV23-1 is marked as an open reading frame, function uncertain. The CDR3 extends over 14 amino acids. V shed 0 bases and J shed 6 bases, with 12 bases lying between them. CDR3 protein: CASSQSSQGSEQYV. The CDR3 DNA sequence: TGCGCCAGCAGTCAATCAAGTCAGGGATCCGAGCAGTACGTC.

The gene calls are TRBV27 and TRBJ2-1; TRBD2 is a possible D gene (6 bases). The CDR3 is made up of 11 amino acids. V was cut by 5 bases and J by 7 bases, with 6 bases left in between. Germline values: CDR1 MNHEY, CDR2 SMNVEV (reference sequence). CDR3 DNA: TGTGCCAGCAGTGGAGGGAATGAGCAGTTCTTC. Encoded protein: CASSGGNEQFF.

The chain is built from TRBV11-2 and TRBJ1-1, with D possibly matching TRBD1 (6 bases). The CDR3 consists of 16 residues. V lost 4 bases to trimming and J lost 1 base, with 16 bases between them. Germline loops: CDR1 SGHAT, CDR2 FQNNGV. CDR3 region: CASSSAFEDRNTEAFF. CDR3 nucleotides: TGTGCCAGCAGCTCAGCCTTTGAGGACAGGAACACTGAAGCTTTCTTT.

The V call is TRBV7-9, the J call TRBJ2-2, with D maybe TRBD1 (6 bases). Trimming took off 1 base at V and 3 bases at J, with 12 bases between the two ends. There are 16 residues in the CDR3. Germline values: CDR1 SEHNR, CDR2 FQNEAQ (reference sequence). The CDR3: CASSLGDQGYTGELFF. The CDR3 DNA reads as TGTGCCAGCAGCTTAGGGGACCAGGGGTACACCGGGGAGCTGTTTTTT.

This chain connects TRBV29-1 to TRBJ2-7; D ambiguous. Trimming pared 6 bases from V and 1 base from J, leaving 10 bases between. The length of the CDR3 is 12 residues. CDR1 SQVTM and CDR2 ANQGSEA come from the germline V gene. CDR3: CSVVTESYEQYV. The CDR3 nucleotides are TGCAGCGTCGTTACAGAATCCTACGAGCAGTACGTC.

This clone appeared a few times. CDR3 protein: CAISDTGGKAFF. The CDR3 DNA reads as TGTGCCATCAGTGACACAGGGGGCAAAGCTTTCTTT. This chain links TRBV10-3 with TRBJ1-1; TRBD1 matches 9 bases. Germline V gene sequence: CDR1 ENHRY, CDR2 SYGVKD. The CDR3 spans 12 residues. V trimming: 3 bases; J trimming: 9 bases; junction bases outside the gene matches: 2.

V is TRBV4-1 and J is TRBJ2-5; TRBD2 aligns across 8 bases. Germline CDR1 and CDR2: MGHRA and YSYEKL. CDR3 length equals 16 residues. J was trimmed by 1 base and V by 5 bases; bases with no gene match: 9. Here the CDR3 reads CASSTGRDLFQETQYF. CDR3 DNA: TGCGCCAGCAGCACCGGGAGGGACCTTTTCCAAGAGACCCAGTACTTC.

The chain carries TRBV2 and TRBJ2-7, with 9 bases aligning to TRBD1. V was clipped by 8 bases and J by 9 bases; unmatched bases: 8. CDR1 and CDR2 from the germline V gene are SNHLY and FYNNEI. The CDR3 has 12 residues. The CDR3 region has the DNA TGTGCCAGCGGGGGGGACAGGGAGGTGCAGTACTTC. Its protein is CASGGDREVQYF.

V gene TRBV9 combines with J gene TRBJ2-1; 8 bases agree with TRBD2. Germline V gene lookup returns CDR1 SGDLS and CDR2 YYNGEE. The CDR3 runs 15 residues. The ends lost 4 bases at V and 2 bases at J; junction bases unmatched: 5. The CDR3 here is CASSLRTSPYNEQFF. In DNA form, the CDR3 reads TGTGCCAGCAGCCTCCGGACTAGCCCCTACAATGAGCAGTTCTTC.

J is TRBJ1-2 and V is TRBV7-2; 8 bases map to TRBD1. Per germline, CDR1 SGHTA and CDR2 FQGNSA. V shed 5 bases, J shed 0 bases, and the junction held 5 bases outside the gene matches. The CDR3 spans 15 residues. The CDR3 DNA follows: TGTGCCAGCAGCGCCAACAGGGGGGCTAACTATGGCTACACCTTC. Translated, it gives CASSANRGANYGYTF. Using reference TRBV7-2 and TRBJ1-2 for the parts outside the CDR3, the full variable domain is GAGVSQSPSNKVTEKGKDVELRCDPISGHTALYWYRQSLGQGLEFLIYFQGNSAPDKSGLPSDRFSAERTGGSVSTLTIQRTQQEDSAVYLCASSANRGANYGYTFGSGTRLTVV.

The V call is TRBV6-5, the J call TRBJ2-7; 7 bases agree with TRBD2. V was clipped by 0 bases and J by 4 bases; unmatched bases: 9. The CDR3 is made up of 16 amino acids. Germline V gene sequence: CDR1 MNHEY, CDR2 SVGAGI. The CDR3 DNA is TGTGCCAGCAGTTACTCTCTCGCGGGAGCCGAGTACGAGCAGTACTTC. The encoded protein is CASSYSLAGAEYEQYF.

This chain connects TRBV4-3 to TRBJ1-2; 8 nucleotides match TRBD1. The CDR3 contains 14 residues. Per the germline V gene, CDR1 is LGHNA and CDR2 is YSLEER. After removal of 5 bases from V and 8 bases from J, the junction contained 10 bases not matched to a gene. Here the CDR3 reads CASSLGQGGEGYTF. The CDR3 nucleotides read TGCGCCAGCAGCTTAGGACAGGGCGGAGAGGGCTACACCTTC.

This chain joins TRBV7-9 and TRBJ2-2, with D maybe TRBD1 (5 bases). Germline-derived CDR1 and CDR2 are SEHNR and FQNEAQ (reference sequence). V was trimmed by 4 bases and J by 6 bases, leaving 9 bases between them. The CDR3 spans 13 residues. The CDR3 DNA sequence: TGTGCCAGCAGCTCAGGGTTTTCCGGGGAGCTGTTTTTT. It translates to CASSSGFSGELFF. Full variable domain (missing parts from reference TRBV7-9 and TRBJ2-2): DTGVSQNPRHKITKRGQNVTFRCDPISEHNRLYWYRQTLGQGPEFLTYFQNEAQLEKSRLLSDRFSAERPKGSFSTLEIQRTEQGDSAMYLCASSSGFSGELFFGEGSRLTVL.

The CDR3, as DNA: TGTGCCAGCAGCCCGACTAGCGGGAGGGGGACTGAGCAGTTCTTC. Its translation: CASSPTSGRGTEQFF. The genes are TRBV6-1 and TRBJ2-1; 14 bases are a match to TRBD2. CDR3 length: 15 amino acids. Trimming took 6 bases from V and 9 from J; bases not matched to a gene: 7. Germline CDR1 reads MNHNS; CDR2 reads SASEGT.

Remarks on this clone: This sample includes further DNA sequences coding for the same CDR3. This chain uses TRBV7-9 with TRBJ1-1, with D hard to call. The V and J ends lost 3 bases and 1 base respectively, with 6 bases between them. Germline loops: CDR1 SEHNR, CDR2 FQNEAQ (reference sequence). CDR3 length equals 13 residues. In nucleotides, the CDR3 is TGTGCCAGCAGCTTTGGCGGGAACACTGAAGCTTTCTTT. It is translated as CASSFGGNTEAFF.

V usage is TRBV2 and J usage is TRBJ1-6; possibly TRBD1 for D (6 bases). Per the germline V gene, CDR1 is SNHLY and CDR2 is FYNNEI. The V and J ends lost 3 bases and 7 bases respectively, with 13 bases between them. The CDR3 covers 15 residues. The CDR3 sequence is CASSDSRTANSPLHF. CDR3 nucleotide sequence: TGTGCCAGCAGTGACTCGCGGACAGCCAATTCACCCCTCCACTTT. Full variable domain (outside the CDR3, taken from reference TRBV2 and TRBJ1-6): EPEVTQTPSHQVTQMGQEVILRCVPISNHLYFYWYRQILGQKVEFLVSFYNNEISEKSEIFDDQFSVERPDGSNFTLKIRSTKLEDSAMYFCASSDSRTANSPLHFGNGTRLTVT.

CDR3 sequence reads: CAWTLGAGYSNQPQHF. The DNA for the CDR3 is TGTGCCTGGACTTTAGGGGCAGGTTATAGCAATCAGCCCCAGCATTTT. J is TRBJ1-5 and V is TRBV30, with TRBD1 as a possible D gene (5 bases). V lost 4 bases and J 0 bases, leaving 16 bases between the germline ends. The CDR3 is made up of 16 amino acids. CDR1 is GTSNPN, CDR2 SVGIG, per germline (reference sequence).

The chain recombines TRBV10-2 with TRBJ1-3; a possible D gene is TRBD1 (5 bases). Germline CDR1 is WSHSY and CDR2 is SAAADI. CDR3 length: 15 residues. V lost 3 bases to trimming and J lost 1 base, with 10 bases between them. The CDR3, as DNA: TGCGCCAGCAGTGACGGGGGGGGGTCTGGAAACACCATATATTTT. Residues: CASSDGGGSGNTIYF.

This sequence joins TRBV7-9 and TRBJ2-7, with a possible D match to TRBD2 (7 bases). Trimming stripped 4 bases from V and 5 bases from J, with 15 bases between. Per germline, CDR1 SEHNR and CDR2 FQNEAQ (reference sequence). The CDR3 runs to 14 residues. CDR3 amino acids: CASSSRGGEDEQYV. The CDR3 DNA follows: TGTGCCAGCAGCTCTAGGGGGGGGGAAGACGAGCAGTACGTC.

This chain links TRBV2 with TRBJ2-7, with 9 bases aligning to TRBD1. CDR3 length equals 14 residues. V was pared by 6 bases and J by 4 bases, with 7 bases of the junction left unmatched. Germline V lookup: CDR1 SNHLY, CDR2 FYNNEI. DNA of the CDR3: TGTGCCAGCAGGGAGGAGGGACAGGGATACGAGCAGTACTTC. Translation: CASREEGQGYEQYF.